These 14 T cell receptor beta chains share one sample of origin, sequenced in a study of OX40 agonist ivuxolimab in advanced cancers. Profiling relied on immunoSEQ multiplex PCR, and the TCRdb table lists in-frame clones only, not all of them. The sample consists of approximately 14,000 clones, roughly 84% of them appearing once. Here the sequenced sample was CD4+ or CD8+ T cells sorted from blood, taken in a trial of the OX40 agonist ivuxolimab. The source is an adult with an advanced solid tumor such as melanoma, head and neck, liver or kidney cancer.

Only a few counts were recorded for this clone. The genes are TRBV4-1 and TRBJ1-2; D may be TRBD1 (5 bases). This CDR3 contains 10 residues. CDR1 and CDR2 (germline): MGHRA, YSYEKL. Trimming cost V 9 bases and J 8 bases, with 10 bases left between them. In DNA form, the CDR3 reads TGCGCCAGAATTGGGGGGGGCTACACCTTC. Protein sequence: CARIGGGYTF.

The chain links TRBV11-2 to TRBJ2-1; 8 bases are shared with TRBD2. The CDR3 extends over 16 amino acids. Losses at the gene ends were 2 bases for V and 3 bases for J; bases not matched to a gene: 6. Per germline, CDR1 SGHAT and CDR2 FQNNGV. The chain's CDR3 is CASSLRGSGIYNEQFF. The CDR3 DNA follows: TGTGCCAGCAGCTTACGGGGTAGCGGGATCTACAATGAGCAGTTCTTC. The whole variable domain, filled in from reference TRBV11-2 and TRBJ2-1, reads EAGVAQSPRYKIIEKRQSVAFWCNPISGHATLYWYQQILGQGPKLLIQFQNNGVVDDSQLPKDRFSAERLKGVDSTLKIQPAKLEDSAVYLCASSLRGSGIYNEQFFGPGTRLTVL.

DNA of the CDR3: TGTGCCAGCAGCTTAGATACTCCAGGAGAGAACACTGAAGCTTTCTTT. Amino acids: CASSLDTPGENTEAFF. The J gene is TRBJ1-1, the V gene TRBV7-6, with D unclear. This CDR3 has 16 amino acids. V lost 1 base and J lost 1, with 13 bases in between. Germline CDR1 reads SGHVS; CDR2 reads FNYEAQ.

This chain links TRBV5-1 with TRBJ2-1, with 13 bases matching TRBD2. Germline V gene data show CDR1 as SGHRS and CDR2 as YFSETQ. With V trimmed by 0 bases and J by 4 bases, 10 bases remained unmatched. The CDR3 totals 19 residues. The CDR3 DNA sequence: TGCGCCAGCAGCTTGGGTTTTGGGACTAGCGGGGTACTTTACAATGAGCAGTTCTTC. It is translated as CASSLGFGTSGVLYNEQFF.

The V and J genes are TRBV6-5 and TRBJ2-7; D not resolved. The V end lost 2 bases, the J end lost 3 bases, and 5 bases lay between the germline ends. The germline V gene has CDR1 MNHEY and CDR2 SVGAGI. The CDR3 runs to 12 residues. The CDR3 protein is CASSYVDYEQYF. The CDR3 coding sequence is TGTGCCAGCAGTTACGTGGACTACGAGCAGTACTTC.

The chain is built from TRBV4-3 and TRBJ2-1; D unclear. The germline gives CDR1 LGHNA, CDR2 YSLEER. This CDR3 spans 14 amino acids. V was cut by 3 bases and J by 2 bases, with 8 bases left in between. The CDR3 loop reads CASSHGEPYNEQFF. CDR3 in DNA: TGCGCCAGCAGCCATGGCGAGCCCTACAATGAGCAGTTCTTC.

This clone was recorded a few times. This rearrangement joins TRBV7-6 to TRBJ2-1; TRBD1 might be the D (5 bases). This CDR3 contains 15 residues. V dropped 5 bases and J dropped 2 bases, with 13 bases sitting between them. CDR1 SGHVS and CDR2 FNYEAQ come from the germline V gene. The CDR3 nucleotides are TGTGCCAGCAGCGTACAGGTCATCCCCTACAATGAGCAGTTCTTC. As protein: CASSVQVIPYNEQFF.

This clone was counted only a few times. V usage is TRBV11-2 and J usage is TRBJ2-5; the match to TRBD2 covers 11 bases. CDR3 length equals 15 residues. The V segment lost 3 bases and the J segment 2 bases; nucleotides outside the gene matches: 2. Germline V gene data show CDR1 as SGHAT and CDR2 as FQNNGV. The CDR3 spells CASSLGLAVQETQYF. DNA for the CDR3: TGTGCCAGCAGCTTGGGACTAGCGGTACAAGAGACCCAGTACTTC.

The sample holds a few counts of this clone. The rearrangement links TRBV19 to TRBJ1-1, with D unresolved. V lost 3 bases, J lost 2 bases, and 13 bases lay in between. Looked up from germline, CDR1 is LNHDA and CDR2 is SQIVND (reference sequence). This CDR3 contains 15 residues. The CDR3 spells CASSIGAPLNTEAFF. The CDR3 DNA sequence: TGTGCCAGTAGTATCGGAGCACCCTTAAACACTGAAGCTTTCTTT.

The chain uses TRBV5-6 and TRBJ1-4; D unclear. The CDR3 has 15 amino acids. V dropped 4 bases and J dropped 7 bases, with 17 bases sitting between them. Germline-derived CDR1 and CDR2 are SGHDT and YYEEEE. This CDR3 is CASSPRGHIGEKLFF. CDR3 coding DNA: TGTGCCAGCAGCCCCCGCGGGCATATCGGTGAAAAACTGTTTTTT.

The chain's CDR3 is CASSQVPYQGATGELFF. CDR3 coding DNA: TGCGCCAGCAGCCAAGTTCCGTATCAGGGGGCAACCGGGGAGCTGTTTTTT. J is TRBJ2-2 and V is TRBV4-3; 8 nucleotides line up with TRBD1. CDR3 length equals 17 residues. Trimming removed 1 base from V and 5 bases from J; junction bases left unmatched: 9. Germline CDR1 is LGHNA and CDR2 is YSLEER.

The chain has TRBV6-6 and TRBJ1-2, with 7 bases matching TRBD1. The CDR3 runs 11 residues. Germline values: CDR1 MNHNY, CDR2 SVGAGI (reference sequence). V dropped 6 bases and J dropped 6; count of bases not matched to a gene: 1. The CDR3 here is CASSTGDGYTF. The CDR3, as DNA: TGTGCCAGCAGCACAGGGGATGGCTACACCTTC.

This sequence joins TRBV4-1 and TRBJ2-1; TRBD2 matches 7 bases. The germline V gene has CDR1 MGHRA and CDR2 YSYEKL. The length of the CDR3 is 17 residues. The V segment lost 4 bases and the J segment 3 bases; nucleotides outside the gene matches: 12. The DNA for the CDR3 is TGCGCCAGCAGCCCGGATACGCTAGCGGATAACTACAATGAGCAGTTCTTC. It encodes CASSPDTLADNYNEQFF.

V usage is TRBV7-9 and J usage is TRBJ2-3; 10 bases are a match to TRBD2. The CDR3 extends over 18 amino acids. The J segment lost 0 bases and the V segment lost 5 bases, leaving 11 bases of the junction unmatched. Germline CDR1 and CDR2: SEHNR and FQNEAQ (reference sequence). The CDR3 DNA is TGTGCCAGCAGCACTAGACTAGCGGGTGGTATAAGCACAGATACGCAGTATTTT. This sequence encodes CASSTRLAGGISTDTQYF.